These 29 T cell receptor beta chains originate from one sample sequenced in a study of CD8 T cells in Susac syndrome. When the RNA was reverse transcribed, random hexamers were used with an input of about 0.45 to 1 ug. TCRdb re-called the immunoSEQ multiplex PCR reads with MiXCR, one entry per CDR3 protein. The table lists about 200,000 distinct CDR3 sequences, 85% to 95% of them singletons. Sample: CD4+ T cells from PBMCs. The receptors come from a human donor with multiple sclerosis.

The chain couples TRBV5-4 to TRBJ2-1, with 7 bases matching TRBD2. V lost 4 bases to trimming and J lost 8 bases; unmatched junction nucleotides: 6. This CDR3 spans 13 amino acids. Germline V gene sequence: CDR1 SGHNT, CDR2 YYREEE (reference sequence). CDR3 DNA: TGTGCCAGCAGCCGCAGTACTAGCGATGAGCAGTTCTTC. Protein product: CASSRSTSDEQFF. Based on the CDR3 plus reference TRBV5-4 and TRBJ2-1, the full variable domain is ETGVTQSPTHLIKTRGQQVTLRCSSQSGHNTVSWYQQALGQGPQFIFQYYREEENGRGNFPPRFSGLQFPNYSSELNVNALELDDSALYLCASSRSTSDEQFFGPGTRLTVL.

This clonotype was found a few times. CDR3 nucleotides: TGTGCCAGCAGCGTAGAGGGAGGGTCCTACAATGAGCAGTTCTTC. Protein sequence: CASSVEGGSYNEQFF. This rearrangement joins TRBV9 to TRBJ2-1; 7 nucleotides match TRBD2. Trimming took 0 bases from V and 1 from J; bases not matched to a gene: 1. Germline lookup yields CDR1 SGDLS and CDR2 YYNGEE. This CDR3 has 15 amino acids.

J is TRBJ1-2 and V is TRBV6-1; 9 positions match TRBD1. The trim removed 6 bases at V and 4 bases at J, leaving 12 bases unmatched. There are 16 residues in the CDR3. Per the germline V gene, CDR1 is MNHNS and CDR2 is SASEGT. CDR3 residues: CASRDPPGQGLYGYTF. The DNA for the CDR3 is TGTGCCAGCAGGGACCCTCCGGGACAGGGTCTCTATGGCTACACCTTC.

The chain joins TRBV19 to TRBJ2-3; 7 bases are a match to TRBD2. J gave up 1 base and V 7 bases, and 8 bases lay outside the gene matches. Per germline, CDR1 LNHDA and CDR2 SQIVND (reference sequence). The CDR3 has 15 amino acids. CDR3 nucleotides: TGTGCCAGTAATGTAGCGGGCGCGGGCACAGATACGCAGTATTTT. It encodes CASNVAGAGTDTQYF.

The rearrangement links TRBV5-1 to TRBJ2-7; TRBD1 matches at 9 bases. This CDR3 has 12 amino acids. Germline trimming cut 4 bases from V and 7 bases from J; bases unmatched to any gene: 3. Germline V gives CDR1 SGHRS, CDR2 YFSETQ. The CDR3 DNA follows: TGCGCCAGCAGCCCCGACAGGGGGGAGCAGTACGTC. It codes for CASSPDRGEQYV.

V and J are TRBV5-1 and TRBJ2-3; 8 bases are a match to TRBD1. CDR3 length equals 14 residues. V shed 4 bases, J shed 4 bases, and the junction held 5 bases outside the gene matches. The germline V gene has CDR1 SGHRS and CDR2 YFSETQ. CDR3 in amino acids: CASSADRAADTQYF. CDR3 DNA: TGCGCCAGCAGCGCGGACAGGGCAGCAGATACGCAGTATTTT.

The V and J genes are TRBV19 and TRBJ2-1; D is perhaps TRBD1 or TRBD2 (5 bases each). Deletions cut 5 bases from V and 6 bases from J, with 14 bases between. The germline CDR1 and CDR2 sequences are LNHDA and SQIVND (reference sequence). This CDR3 spans 14 amino acids. CDR3 DNA sequence: TGTGCCAGTAGTTGGCAGGGAGCAATCAATGAGCAGTTCTTC. Its translation: CASSWQGAINEQFF.

This sequence joins TRBV18 and TRBJ2-1, with 13 nucleotides matching TRBD2. The ends lost 1 base at V and 9 bases at J; junction bases unmatched: 12. The CDR3 is 18 residues long. Germline V gene data show CDR1 as KGHSH and CDR2 as LQKENI. The CDR3, as DNA: TGTGCCAGCTCACCACAATCATTTACTAGCGGGGGGGCTGCTGAGCAGTTCTTC. It codes for CASSPQSFTSGGAAEQFF.

The chain employs TRBV3-1 and TRBJ1-1; no reliable D call. Germline CDR1 LGHDT, CDR2 YNNKEL (reference sequence). V lost 1 base and J lost 5, with 11 bases in between. This CDR3 contains 14 residues. The DNA of the CDR3 is TGTGCCAGCAGCCAAGGTTTTGAGGGAACTGAAGCTTTCTTT. The encoded protein is CASSQGFEGTEAFF.

CDR3 in amino acids: CASNEGKRLETQYF. CDR3 in DNA: TGTGCCAGCAACGAAGGGAAACGCTTAGAGACCCAGTACTTC. The chain uses TRBV6-2 or TRBV6-3 and TRBJ2-5; no clear D. This CDR3 region has 14 residues. Germline CDR1 reads MNHEY; CDR2 reads SVGEGT. Trimming pared 7 bases from V and 4 bases from J, leaving 16 bases between.

The V and J genes are TRBV30 and TRBJ1-2; 8 nucleotides match TRBD1. The CDR3 has 11 residues. Germline assignment: CDR1 GTSNPN and CDR2 SVGIG (reference sequence). V dropped 5 bases and J dropped 4; count of bases not matched to a gene: 0. The CDR3, as DNA: TGTGCCTGGGGGACAGGCTATGGCTACACCTTC. Encoded protein: CAWGTGYGYTF.

The chain uses TRBV9 and TRBJ2-7; a weak D match, TRBD1 (5 bases). CDR3 length: 16 amino acids. V was pared by 3 bases and J by 1 base, with 17 bases between. Germline V gene sequence: CDR1 SGDLS, CDR2 YYNGEE. The CDR3 sequence: CASSDGHGLGSYEQYF. CDR3 nucleotides: TGTGCCAGCAGCGACGGACACGGCCTAGGGTCCTACGAGCAGTACTTC. Drawing the rest from reference TRBV9 and TRBJ2-7, the complete variable domain is DSGVTQTPKHLITATGQRVTLRCSPRSGDLSVYWYQQSLDQGLQFLIQYYNGEERAKGNILERFSAQQFPDLHSELNLSSLELGDSALYFCASSDGHGLGSYEQYFGPGTRLTVT.

The chain employs TRBV18 and TRBJ2-1; TRBD1 might be the D (6 bases). The germline gives CDR1 KGHSH, CDR2 LQKENI. The V end lost 0 bases, the J end lost 2 bases, and 8 bases lay between the germline ends. The CDR3 is made up of 15 amino acids. Written as DNA, the CDR3 is TGTGCCAGCTCACCACCGAACAGGGCCTACAATGAGCAGTTCTTC. It codes for CASSPPNRAYNEQFF.

This chain uses TRBV5-6 with TRBJ1-1; D is unclear. This CDR3 region has 14 residues. Per germline, CDR1 SGHDT and CDR2 YYEEEE. V was pared by 1 base and J by 0 bases, with 7 bases between. The CDR3 DNA is TGTGCCAGCAGCTTGCCGAATCTGAACACTGAAGCTTTCTTT. Its protein product is CASSLPNLNTEAFF.

V and J are TRBV3-1 and TRBJ2-3; D gene ambiguous. The ends were cut back, 0 bases at V and 4 bases at J, with 5 bases in the middle. This CDR3 has 13 amino acids. Germline CDR1 reads LGHDT; CDR2 reads YNNKEL (reference sequence). The CDR3 DNA sequence: TGTGCCAGCAGCCAAGATCTGGCAGATACGCAGTATTTT. Amino acids: CASSQDLADTQYF.

V gene TRBV20-1 combines with J gene TRBJ2-5; D unresolved. V dropped 5 bases and J dropped 2 bases, with 6 bases sitting between them. Per the germline V gene, CDR1 is DFQATT and CDR2 is SNEGSKA (reference sequence). The CDR3 runs to 11 residues. CDR3 loop: CSAAGQETQYF. In DNA, the CDR3 is TGCAGTGCTGCCGGGCAAGAGACCCAGTACTTC.

The rearrangement joins TRBV27 to TRBJ1-2, with 9 bases lining up with TRBD1. Germline V CDR1 and CDR2: MNHEY, SMNVEV (reference sequence). The CDR3 has 17 residues. V shed 1 base, J shed 1 base, and the junction held 7 bases outside the gene matches. The chain's CDR3 is CASSLWGTGTLNYGYTF. The CDR3 coding sequence is TGTGCCAGCAGTTTATGGGGGACAGGGACGCTTAACTATGGCTACACCTTC.

The J gene is TRBJ2-4, the V gene TRBV7-8; 9 nucleotides line up with TRBD1. CDR1 and CDR2 from the germline V gene are SGHVS and FQNEAQ. V shed 1 base and J 15 bases; nucleotides not matched to a gene: 13. This CDR3 has 15 residues. The CDR3 protein is CASSLGRTGVGEGYF. CDR3 DNA sequence: TGTGCCAGCAGCTTAGGCAGGACAGGGGTGGGCGAAGGGTACTTC.

The chain uses TRBV12-3 or TRBV12-4 and TRBJ1-2; no reliable D call. Trimming left V 5 bases short and J 6 bases short, with 10 bases between. This CDR3 has 12 residues. The CDR3 DNA follows: TGTGCCAGCAGTCCTCGACTAAATGGCTACACCTTC. Amino acids: CASSPRLNGYTF.

The CDR3 here is CASSLIETQYF. In nucleotides, the CDR3 is TGTGCCAGCAGCTTAATCGAGACCCAGTACTTC. The chain has TRBV7-2 and TRBJ2-5; D call uncertain. Trimming removed 2 bases from V and 5 bases from J, with 3 bases in between. The germline gives CDR1 SGHTA, CDR2 FQGNSA. The CDR3 has 11 residues.

The chain uses TRBV4-1 and TRBJ1-2; D unclear. V was shortened by 0 bases and J by 4 bases, with 9 bases between the two germline ends. Germline assignment: CDR1 MGHRA and CDR2 YSYEKL. The CDR3 runs to 14 residues. The CDR3 loop is CASSQDTGPYGYTF. Written as DNA, the CDR3 is TGCGCCAGCAGCCAAGACACTGGGCCCTATGGCTACACCTTC.

The chain employs TRBV6-2 or TRBV6-3 and TRBJ1-1; D might be TRBD1 (6 bases). V was cut by 6 bases and J by 1 base, with 9 bases left in between. The CDR3 contains 13 residues. CDR1 and CDR2 from the germline V gene are MNHEY and SVGEGT. CDR3 nucleotide sequence: TGTGCCAGCAGGGACAGCCAGAACACTGAAGCTTTCTTT. Protein sequence: CASRDSQNTEAFF.

The J gene is TRBJ1-6, the V gene TRBV2, with TRBD1 matching over 7 bases. J lost 9 bases, V lost 5 bases, and 13 bases had no gene match. The CDR3 spans 16 residues. The germline CDR1 and CDR2 sequences are SNHLY and FYNNEI. The CDR3 coding sequence is TGTGCCAGCAGTCCGCAGGAGGGGGCGCATAGTTCACCCCTCCACTTT. Its translation is CASSPQEGAHSSPLHF.

This sequence joins TRBV4-2 and TRBJ1-2, with TRBD1 matching 8 bases. CDR3 length: 14 amino acids. CDR1 LGHNA and CDR2 YNFKEQ come from the germline V gene. With V trimmed by 4 bases and J by 8 bases, 9 bases remained unmatched. The CDR3 spells CASSPTGETKGYTF. The CDR3 DNA follows: TGTGCCAGCAGCCCGACAGGGGAAACTAAGGGCTACACCTTC.

The chain combines TRBV30 with TRBJ2-4; D ambiguous. CDR1 GTSNPN and CDR2 SVGIG come from the germline V gene (reference sequence). This CDR3 has 13 amino acids. V lost 1 base and J lost 3, with 7 bases in between. CDR3 sequence: CAWSGLNKNIQYF. DNA of the CDR3: TGTGCCTGGAGTGGACTGAACAAAAACATTCAGTACTTC. Full variable domain (outside the CDR3, taken from reference TRBV30 and TRBJ2-4): SQTIHQWPATLVQPVGSPLSLECTVEGTSNPNLYWYRQAAGRGLQLLFYSVGIGQISSEVPQNLSASRPQDRQFILSSKKLLLSDSGFYLCAWSGLNKNIQYFGAGTRLSVL.

V is TRBV24-1 and J is TRBJ2-1; 7 nucleotides agree with TRBD2. The CDR3 covers 12 residues. CDR1 is KGHDR and CDR2 is SFDVKD in the germline V gene. The ends lost 6 bases at V and 7 bases at J; junction bases unmatched: 2. CDR3 region: CATSYSGNEQFF. As DNA, the CDR3 is TGTGCCACCAGTTATAGCGGGAATGAGCAGTTCTTC.

V usage is TRBV9 and J usage is TRBJ1-2; D call uncertain. The CDR3 covers 15 residues. CDR1 and CDR2 (germline): SGDLS, YYNGEE. The ends were cut back, 3 bases at V and 2 bases at J, with 14 bases in the middle. The CDR3 region has the DNA TGTGCCAGCAGCGAGGCCCCTGGAGGAAACTATGGCTACACCTTC. It yields the protein CASSEAPGGNYGYTF.

The chain uses TRBV23-1 and TRBJ2-7; 9 nucleotides line up with TRBD1. TRBV23-1 is noted as an ORF with a role that remains uncertain. The CDR3 totals 14 residues. The V and J ends lost 6 bases and 5 bases, in that order; junction bases with no gene match: 8. The CDR3 bases are TGCGCCAGCAGCCCAAACAGGGGGCAGAACGAGCAGTACGTC. It specifies CASSPNRGQNEQYV.

This chain links TRBV10-3 with TRBJ1-1; D is perhaps TRBD1 (5 bases). Trimming cost V 8 bases and J 1 base, with 14 bases left between them. Germline assignment: CDR1 ENHRY and CDR2 SYGVKD. The CDR3 covers 14 residues. CDR3 residues: CAIGRQTPNTEAFF. The CDR3 DNA reads as TGTGCCATCGGTCGACAGACTCCGAACACTGAAGCTTTCTTT.